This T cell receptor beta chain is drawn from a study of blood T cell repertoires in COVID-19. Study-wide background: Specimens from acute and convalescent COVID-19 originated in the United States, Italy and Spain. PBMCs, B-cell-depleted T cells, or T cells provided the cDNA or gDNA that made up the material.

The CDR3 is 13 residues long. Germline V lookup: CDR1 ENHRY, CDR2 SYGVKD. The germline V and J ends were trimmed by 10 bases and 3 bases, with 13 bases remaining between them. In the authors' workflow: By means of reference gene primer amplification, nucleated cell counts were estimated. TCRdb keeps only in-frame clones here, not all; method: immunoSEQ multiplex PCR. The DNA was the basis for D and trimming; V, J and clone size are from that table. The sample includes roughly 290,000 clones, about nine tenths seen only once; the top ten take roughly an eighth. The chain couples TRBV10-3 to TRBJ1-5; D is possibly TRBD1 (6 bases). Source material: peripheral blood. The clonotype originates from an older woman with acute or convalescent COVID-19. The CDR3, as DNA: TGTGCCACACAGGGCATCGACAATCAGCCCCAGCATTTT. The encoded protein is CATQGIDNQPQHF.